This is a list of T cell receptor beta chains from one sample in a study of T-cell reconstitution after alpha-beta-depleted transplantation in children. TCRdb itself ran the PCR reads through MiXCR, one entry per CDR3 protein. The sample holds 700,000 to 850,000 distinct CDR3 sequences, 15% to 20% seen once. The sequenced sample was PBMCs, mostly from graft donor cells, obtained 360 days after TCRalphabeta/CD19-depleted stem cell transplant. The receptors stem from a male patient younger than 18 who had a stem cell transplant for acute lymphoblastic leukemia, so the T cells may come from the graft donor. The CDR3 runs from the conserved cysteine through the conserved F or W. D genes are given only for firm matches. The size entry is marked missing in some rows and otherwise reads once, few, many or a size class.

TRBV20-1,.,.,TRBJ1-6,TGCAGTGCTAGAGAGAATAATTCACCCCTCCACTTT,CSARENNSPLHF
TRBV20-1,.,.,TRBJ1-5,TGCAGTGCTAGGAAAGGGGGGGAGCAGCCCCAGCATTTT,CSARKGGEQPQHF
TRBV24-1,.,few,TRBJ2-1,TGTGCCACCAGTCTGGGCAGCAATGAGCAGTTCTTC,CATSLGSNEQFF
TRBV18,TRBD1,.,TRBJ2-1,TGTGCCAGCTCACCAGCGGGACACAGGGGGGATGAGCAGTTCTTC,CASSPAGHRGDEQFF
TRBV7-3,TRBD1,.,TRBJ2-3,TGTGCCAGCAGCGTGGACAGGGATGGCACAGATACGCAGTATTTT,CASSVDRDGTDTQYF
TRBV5-1,.,few,TRBJ2-3,TGCGCCAGCAGCTTTCGACAGCTTACAGATACGCAGTATTTT,CASSFRQLTDTQYF
TRBV7-3,TRBD1,few,TRBJ1-2,TGTGCCAGCAGCTTCGGGACAGGGGGCATGGACTATGGCTACACCTTC,CASSFGTGGMDYGYTF
TRBV5-1,.,few,TRBJ2-7,TGCGCCAGCATTGGTGGTAGGGCGGGGGACACCTACGAGCAGTACTTC,CASIGGRAGDTYEQYF
TRBV6-5,.,.,TRBJ2-3,TGTGCCAGCAGTTACGGGTGGGACACTAGTATAGGAGATACGCAGTATTTT,CASSYGWDTSIGDTQYF
TRBV7-6,.,few,TRBJ2-3,TGTGCCAGCAGCGAGTTTGGGAGCACAGATACGCAGTATTTT,CASSEFGSTDTQYF
TRBV5-1,.,.,TRBJ2-7,TGCGCCAGCAGCTTGGCAGCCTCCAACTACGAGCAGTACTTC,CASSLAASNYEQYF
TRBV4-1,TRBD2,.,TRBJ2-2,TGCGCCAGCAGCCAGATAGGACTAGCAGAGAACACCGGGGAGCTGTTTTTT,CASSQIGLAENTGELFF
TRBV20-1,TRBD2,few,TRBJ2-7,TGCAGTGCGTCGGGACTAGCCGGGCAGTACTTC,CSASGLAGQYF
TRBV4-1,.,few,TRBJ2-2,TGCGCCAGCAGCCAAGGCCTAGCGAGTTACACCGGGGAGCTGTTTTTT,CASSQGLASYTGELFF
TRBV3-1,TRBD2,.,TRBJ2-2,TGTGCCAGCAGTATCCCCAGACTAGCGGGGGGGTCGAACACCGGGGAGCTGTTTTTT,CASSIPRLAGGSNTGELFF
TRBV12-3/TRBV12-4,TRBD2,.,TRBJ2-5,TGTGCCAGCAGTTTTAGCGGGAATAAAGAGACCCAGTACTTC,CASSFSGNKETQYF
TRBV23-1,.,.,TRBJ2-7,TGCGCCAGCAACCATACAGGGAAGAGCTCCTACGAGCAGTACTTC,CASNHTGKSSYEQYF
TRBV6-2/TRBV6-3,TRBD1,.,TRBJ2-1,TGTGCCATCCGGGACAGAACCTACAATGAGCAGTTCTTC,CAIRDRTYNEQFF
TRBV4-1,.,few,TRBJ2-1,TGCGCCAGCAGCCAAGGAAGAACCGGGGCCGCTCCCAATGAGCAGTTCTTC,CASSQGRTGAAPNEQFF
TRBV21-1,.,few,TRBJ2-1,TGTGCCAGCAGCAAAGTCTGGAGAAACGGGAGGGCCGTCAAGCGGTTCTTC,CASSKVWRNGRAVKRFF
TRBV4-1,TRBD2,.,TRBJ2-3,TGCGCCAGCAGCCAGGTAGCGGGAGATACGCAGTATTTT,CASSQVAGDTQYF
TRBV16,.,few,TRBJ1-2,TGTGCCAGCAGCCTCAAAGGACTCCGGGAGGCTAACTATGGCTACACCTTC,CASSLKGLREANYGYTF
TRBV7-9,TRBD1,many,TRBJ1-1,TGTGCCAGCAGCCTTCTAGGGACAGGGGAAACTGAAGCTTTCTTT,CASSLLGTGETEAFF
TRBV15,.,.,TRBJ2-1,TGTGCCACCAGGGGTTTCTCCTACAATGAGCAGTTCTTC,CATRGFSYNEQFF
TRBV12-3/TRBV12-4,.,many,TRBJ2-7,TGTGCCAGCAGTTTAGAAGGGACATTCTCCTACGAGCAGTACTTC,CASSLEGTFSYEQYF
TRBV5-1,.,.,TRBJ2-7,TGCGCCAGCAGCTTGGTAGGGGACCCCTACGAGCAGTACTTC,CASSLVGDPYEQYF
TRBV4-2,TRBD2,.,TRBJ2-1,TGTGCCAGCAGCCAAGACCCTTTAGCGGGCTCCTACAATGAGCAGTTCTTC,CASSQDPLAGSYNEQFF
TRBV20-1,.,.,TRBJ2-3,TGCAGTGCTGCGTTACGGGGAGTCGGCACAGATACGCAGTATTTT,CSAALRGVGTDTQYF
TRBV6-1,TRBD2,.,TRBJ2-2,TGTGCCAGTACCCCTAGCGGGAGGAACGGGGAGCTGTTTTTT,CASTPSGRNGELFF
TRBV5-1,.,.,TRBJ2-3,TGCGCCAGCAGCTTGGCAGGGCTAGATGTGGTAGATACGCAGTATTTT,CASSLAGLDVVDTQYF
TRBV21-1,.,many,TRBJ2-7,TGTGCCAGCAGCAAAGACGCTAGCGGGAGGGCCTCCTACGAGCAGTACTTC,CASSKDASGRASYEQYF